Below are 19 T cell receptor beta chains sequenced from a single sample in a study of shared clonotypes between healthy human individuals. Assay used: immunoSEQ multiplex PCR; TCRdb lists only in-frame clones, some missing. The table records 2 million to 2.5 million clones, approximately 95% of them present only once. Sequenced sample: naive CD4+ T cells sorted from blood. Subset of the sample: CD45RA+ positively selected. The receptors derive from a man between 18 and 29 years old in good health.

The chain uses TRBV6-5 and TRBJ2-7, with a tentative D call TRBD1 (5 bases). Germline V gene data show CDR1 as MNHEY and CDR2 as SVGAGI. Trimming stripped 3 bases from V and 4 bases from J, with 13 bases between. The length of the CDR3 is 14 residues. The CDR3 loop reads CASSYRGLFYEQYF. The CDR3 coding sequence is TGTGCCAGCAGTTATAGGGGTCTATTTTACGAGCAGTACTTC.

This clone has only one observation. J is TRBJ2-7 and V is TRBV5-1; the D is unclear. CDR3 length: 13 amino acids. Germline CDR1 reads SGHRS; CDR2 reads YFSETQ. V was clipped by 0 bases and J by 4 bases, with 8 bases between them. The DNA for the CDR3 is TGCGCCAGCAGCTTGGCCTTACAGTACGAGCAGTACTTC. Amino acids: CASSLALQYEQYF.

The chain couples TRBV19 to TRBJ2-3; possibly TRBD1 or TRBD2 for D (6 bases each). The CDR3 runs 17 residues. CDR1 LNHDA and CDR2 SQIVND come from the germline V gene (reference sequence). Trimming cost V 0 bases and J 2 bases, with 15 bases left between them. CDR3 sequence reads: CASSIDNEAGHTDTQYF. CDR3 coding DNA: TGTGCCAGTAGTATAGATAACGAGGCGGGACACACAGATACGCAGTATTTT.

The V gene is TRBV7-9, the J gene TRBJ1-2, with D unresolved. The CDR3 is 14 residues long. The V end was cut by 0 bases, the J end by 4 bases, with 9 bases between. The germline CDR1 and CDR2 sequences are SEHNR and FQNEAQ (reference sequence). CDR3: CASSLAVRSYGYTF. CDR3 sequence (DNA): TGTGCCAGCAGCTTAGCAGTCAGGTCCTATGGCTACACCTTC.

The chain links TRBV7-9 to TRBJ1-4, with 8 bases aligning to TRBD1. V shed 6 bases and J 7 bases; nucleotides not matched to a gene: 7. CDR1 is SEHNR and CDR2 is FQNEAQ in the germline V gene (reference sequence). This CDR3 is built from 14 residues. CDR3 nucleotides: TGTGCCAGCAGACAGGGGGGGAAGAGTGAAAAACTGTTTTTT. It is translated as CASRQGGKSEKLFF.

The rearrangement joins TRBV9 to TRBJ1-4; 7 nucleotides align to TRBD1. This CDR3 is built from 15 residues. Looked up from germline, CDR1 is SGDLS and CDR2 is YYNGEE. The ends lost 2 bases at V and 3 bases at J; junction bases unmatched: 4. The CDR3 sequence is CASSVDGQANEKLFF. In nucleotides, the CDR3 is TGTGCCAGCAGCGTTGATGGACAGGCTAATGAAAAACTGTTTTTT.

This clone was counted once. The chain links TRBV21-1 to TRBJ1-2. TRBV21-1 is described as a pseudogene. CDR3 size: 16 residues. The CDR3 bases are TGTGCCAGCAGCACGAAAGGTTCGGCCATGAACTATGGCTACACCTTC. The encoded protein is CASSTKGSAMNYGYTF.

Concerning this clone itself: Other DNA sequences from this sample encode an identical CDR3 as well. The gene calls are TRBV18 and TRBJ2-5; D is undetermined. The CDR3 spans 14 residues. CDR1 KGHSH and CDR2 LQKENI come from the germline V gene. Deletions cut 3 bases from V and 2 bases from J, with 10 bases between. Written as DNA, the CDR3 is TGTGCCAGCTCACCCAGCCTTACACAAGAGACCCAGTACTTC. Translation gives CASSPSLTQETQYF.

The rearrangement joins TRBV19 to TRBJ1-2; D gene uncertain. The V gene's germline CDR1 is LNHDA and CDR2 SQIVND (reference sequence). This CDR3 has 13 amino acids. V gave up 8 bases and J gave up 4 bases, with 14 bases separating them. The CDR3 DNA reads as TGTGCCAGTGCGGACCCGGGTGGCTATGGCTACACCTTC. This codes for CASADPGGYGYTF. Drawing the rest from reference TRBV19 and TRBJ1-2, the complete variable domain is DGGITQSPKYLFRKEGQNVTLSCEQNLNHDAMYWYRQDPGQGLRLIYYSQIVNDFQKGDIAEGYSVSREKKESFPLTVTSAQKNPTAFYLCASADPGGYGYTFGSGTRLTVV.

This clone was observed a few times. The CDR3 spells CASSLRGGDGYTF. CDR3 nucleotide sequence: TGCGCCAGCAGCTTGCGAGGGGGCGATGGCTACACCTTC. The chain uses TRBV5-1 and TRBJ1-2, with 7 bases fitting TRBD1. With 1 base clipped from V and 6 bases from J, the junction kept 3 bases outside the gene matches. The CDR3 extends over 13 amino acids. Germline V gene lookup returns CDR1 SGHRS and CDR2 YFSETQ.

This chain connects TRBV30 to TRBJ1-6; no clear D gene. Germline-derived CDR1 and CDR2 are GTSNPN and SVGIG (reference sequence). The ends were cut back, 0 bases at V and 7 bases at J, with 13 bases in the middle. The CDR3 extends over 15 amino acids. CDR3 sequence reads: CAWSVVLSGNSPLHF. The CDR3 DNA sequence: TGTGCCTGGAGTGTAGTATTATCGGGCAATTCACCCCTCCACTTT.

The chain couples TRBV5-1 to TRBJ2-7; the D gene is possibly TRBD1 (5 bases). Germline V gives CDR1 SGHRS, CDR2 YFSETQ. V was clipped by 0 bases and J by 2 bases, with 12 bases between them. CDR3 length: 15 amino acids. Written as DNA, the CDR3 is TGCGCCAGCAGCTTGGCCGTCGACAGTGCCTACGAGCAGTACTTC. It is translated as CASSLAVDSAYEQYF. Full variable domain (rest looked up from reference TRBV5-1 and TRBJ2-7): KAGVTQTPRYLIKTRGQQVTLSCSPISGHRSVSWYQQTPGQGLQFLFEYFSETQRNKGNFPGRFSGRQFSNSRSEMNVSTLELGDSALYLCASSLAVDSAYEQYFGPGTRLTVT.

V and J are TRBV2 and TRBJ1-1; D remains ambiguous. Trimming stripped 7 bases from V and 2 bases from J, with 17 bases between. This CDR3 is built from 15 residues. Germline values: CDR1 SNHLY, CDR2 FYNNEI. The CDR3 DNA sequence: TGTGCCAGCACTTTATACGGCCAGGCAAACACTGAAGCTTTCTTT. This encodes CASTLYGQANTEAFF.

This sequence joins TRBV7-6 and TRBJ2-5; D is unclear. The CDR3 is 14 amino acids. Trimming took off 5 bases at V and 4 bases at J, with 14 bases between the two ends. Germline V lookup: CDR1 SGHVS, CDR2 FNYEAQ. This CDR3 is CASSPPPMGETQYF. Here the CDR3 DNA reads TGTGCCAGCAGCCCTCCCCCTATGGGAGAGACCCAGTACTTC.

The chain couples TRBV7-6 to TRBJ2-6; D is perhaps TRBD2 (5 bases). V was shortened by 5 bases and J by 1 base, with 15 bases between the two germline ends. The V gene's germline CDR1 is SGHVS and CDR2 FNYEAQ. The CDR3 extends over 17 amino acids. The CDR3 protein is CASSRLGGASGANVLTF. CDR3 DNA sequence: TGTGCCAGCAGCCGCCTTGGAGGTGCGTCTGGGGCCAACGTCCTGACTTTC.

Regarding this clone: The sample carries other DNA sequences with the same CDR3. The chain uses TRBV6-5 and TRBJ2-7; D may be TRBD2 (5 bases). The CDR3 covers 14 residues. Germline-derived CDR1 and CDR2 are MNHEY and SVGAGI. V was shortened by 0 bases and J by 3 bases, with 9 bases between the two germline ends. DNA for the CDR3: TGTGCCAGCAGTTACTCCCGGGAAGGCTACGAGCAGTACTTC. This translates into CASSYSREGYEQYF.

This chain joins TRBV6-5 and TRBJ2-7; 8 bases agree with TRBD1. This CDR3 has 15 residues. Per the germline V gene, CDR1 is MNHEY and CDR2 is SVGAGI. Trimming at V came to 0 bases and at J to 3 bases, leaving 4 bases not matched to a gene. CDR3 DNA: TGTGCCAGCAGTTACTCCCCGGACAGGGTCTACGAGCAGTACTTC. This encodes CASSYSPDRVYEQYF.

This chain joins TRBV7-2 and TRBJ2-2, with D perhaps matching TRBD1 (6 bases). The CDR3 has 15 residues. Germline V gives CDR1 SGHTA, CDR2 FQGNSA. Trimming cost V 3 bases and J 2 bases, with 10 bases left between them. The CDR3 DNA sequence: TGTGCCAGCAGCTTGGACAGAACAAACACCGGGGAGCTGTTTTTT. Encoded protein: CASSLDRTNTGELFF. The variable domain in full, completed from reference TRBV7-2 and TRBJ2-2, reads GAGVSQSPSNKVTEKGKDVELRCDPISGHTALYWYRQSLGQGLEFLIYFQGNSAPDKSGLPSDRFSAERTGGSVSTLTIQRTQQEDSAVYLCASSLDRTNTGELFFGEGSRLTVL.

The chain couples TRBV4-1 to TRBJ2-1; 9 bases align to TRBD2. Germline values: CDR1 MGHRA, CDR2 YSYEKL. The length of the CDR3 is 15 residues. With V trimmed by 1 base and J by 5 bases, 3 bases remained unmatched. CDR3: CASSQVAGVNNEQFF. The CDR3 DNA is TGCGCCAGCAGCCAAGTAGCGGGGGTAAACAATGAGCAGTTCTTC.